This T cell receptor beta chain comes out of a study of cytomegalovirus exposure and HLA in healthy donors. TCRdb's copy holds only in-frame clones and misses some; the assay was immunoSEQ multiplex PCR. The sample consists of some 290,000 clones, 88% of them appearing once. This clone was found once. The CDR3 contains 17 residues. Germline CDR1 SGHAT, CDR2 FQNNGV. Trimming removed 5 bases at V and 0 bases at J, with 18 bases between. What was sequenced was PBMCs. This sequence originates from a young man in good health and CMV-seronegative. This chain uses TRBV11-2 with TRBJ2-3; D is ambiguous. The CDR3 nucleotides are TGTGCCAGCAGCCTATTATCAAATCCTTCTAGCACAGATACGCAGTATTTT. It codes for CASSLLSNPSSTDTQYF.